This T cell receptor beta chain stems from a study of response to subunit inactivated influenza vaccine. General observations from the study: A suggestion made by the authors is that each seasonal influenza vaccination recruits few new T cells.

This CDR3 is built from 13 residues. Germline V lookup: CDR1 MNHNS, CDR2 SASEGT. V was shortened by 6 bases and J by 0 bases, with 8 bases between the two germline ends. The table lists this clonotype with many counts. Its antigen remains unknown. TCRdb used MiXCR to reprocess the RT-PCR reads, holding one entry per CDR3 protein. The sample carries fewer than 250,000 distinct CDR3 sequences, around 15% recorded once. V usage is TRBV6-1 and J usage is TRBJ1-1; no clear D gene. The material sequenced was CD8+ T cells sorted from PBMCs, taken approximately 5 days after vaccination. The sequence derives from a man aged 50-59 years who received an inactivated influenza vaccine. In DNA form, the CDR3 reads TGTGCCAGCAGCCGATTTGTGAACACTGAAGCTTTCTTT. It codes for CASSRFVNTEAFF.